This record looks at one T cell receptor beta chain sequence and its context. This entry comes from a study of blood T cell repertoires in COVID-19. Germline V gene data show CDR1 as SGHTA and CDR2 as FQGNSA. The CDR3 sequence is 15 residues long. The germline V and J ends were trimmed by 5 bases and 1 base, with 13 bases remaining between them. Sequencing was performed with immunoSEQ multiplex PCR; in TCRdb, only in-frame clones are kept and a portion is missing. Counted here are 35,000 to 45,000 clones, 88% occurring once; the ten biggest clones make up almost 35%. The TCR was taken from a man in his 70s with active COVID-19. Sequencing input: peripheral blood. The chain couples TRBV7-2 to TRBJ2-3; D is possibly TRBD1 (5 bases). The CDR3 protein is CASSLTGLGTDTQYF. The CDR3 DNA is TGTGCCAGCAGCCTAACAGGTTTGGGCACAGATACGCAGTATTTT. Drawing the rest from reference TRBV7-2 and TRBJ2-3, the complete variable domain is GAGVSQSPSNKVTEKGKDVELRCDPISGHTALYWYRQSLGQGLEFLIYFQGNSAPDKSGLPSDRFSAERTGGSVSTLTIQRTQQEDSAVYLCASSLTGLGTDTQYFGPGTRLTVL.